The 15 T cell receptor beta chains below were found in one sample sequenced in a study of blood T cells in healthy people across ages. Primers used in a second PCR of roughly 6 to 11 cycles were a sample-barcoded 5' primer and a J-beta primer mix. TCRdb redid the calling of the 5' RACE reads with MiXCR, one entry per CDR3 protein. This sample has hundreds of thousands of distinct CDR3 sequences, with roughly three fifths found just once. The sample was blood. These receptor sequences come from a man aged 55 to 70 in good health.

The genes are TRBV7-9 and TRBJ2-3, with D perhaps assigned TRBD1 or TRBD2 (5 bases each). Looked up from germline, CDR1 is SEHNR and CDR2 is FQNEAQ (reference sequence). The CDR3 spans 17 residues. Trimming cost V 3 bases and J 0 bases, with 16 bases left between them. CDR3 region: CASSLGRLGVSTDTQYF. CDR3 in DNA: TGTGCCAGCAGCTTGGGCCGTCTGGGGGTGAGCACAGATACGCAGTATTTT.

The DNA of the CDR3 is TGCAGCGTTGAATGGGGGGCGGGCACAGATACGCAGTATTTT. Protein sequence: CSVEWGAGTDTQYF. The rearrangement uses TRBV29-1 and TRBJ2-3, with D perhaps assigned TRBD1 or TRBD2 (6 bases each). Germline CDR1 is SQVTM and CDR2 is ANQGSEA. This CDR3 has 14 residues. V was trimmed by 2 bases and J by 1 base, leaving 10 bases between them.

The chain combines TRBV5-1 with TRBJ2-4; D gene uncertain. The J call may be mistaken, given a closer DNA end match to TRBJ2-5. Germline V gene sequence: CDR1 SGHRS, CDR2 YFSETQ. There are 14 residues in the CDR3. The CDR3, as DNA: TGCGCCAGCAGCTTGGCTGACGAGATGGGGACCCAGTACTTC. Translated, it gives CASSLADEMGTQYF.

This chain connects TRBV5-6 to TRBJ2-5; D is ambiguous. V gave up 0 bases and J gave up 11 bases, with 17 bases separating them. In germline, CDR1 is SGHDT, CDR2 YYEEEE. The CDR3 has 14 amino acids. CDR3 residues: CASSLAPFGNEQYF. In DNA form, the CDR3 reads TGTGCCAGCAGCTTGGCCCCCTTTGGCAATGAGCAGTACTTC.

This chain joins TRBV5-1 and TRBJ2-5, with D possibly being TRBD1 (6 bases). The CDR3 has 14 residues. V gave up 3 bases and J gave up 2 bases, with 11 bases separating them. Per germline, CDR1 SGHRS and CDR2 YFSETQ. In DNA form, the CDR3 reads TGCGCCAGCAGCTCGGCAGGGGTACAAGAGACCCAGTACTTC. Translation gives CASSSAGVQETQYF.

The chain recombines TRBV15 with TRBJ2-7; 8 positions agree with TRBD2. The DNA end favors TRBJ2-5, so the J call may be wrong. The CDR3 is made up of 13 amino acids. Germline assignment: CDR1 LNHNV and CDR2 YYDKDF (reference sequence). The CDR3 sequence: CATSRDRGGTQYF. The CDR3 coding sequence is TGTGCCACCAGCAGAGATCGGGGGGGGACCCAGTACTTC.

The chain uses TRBV3-1 and TRBJ1-5; the D is unclear. In germline, CDR1 is LGHDT, CDR2 YNNKEL (reference sequence). The V and J ends lost 1 base and 0 bases respectively, with 7 bases between them. The CDR3 contains 15 residues. The CDR3: CASSQGPISNQPQHF. The CDR3 region has the DNA TGTGCCAGCAGCCAAGGACCGATTAGCAATCAGCCCCAGCATTTT.

This clonotype was found a few times. The V call is TRBV7-9, the J call TRBJ1-2; D not certain. V gave up 7 bases and J gave up 9 bases, with 18 bases separating them. This CDR3 region has 13 residues. Germline V CDR1 and CDR2: SEHNR, FQNEAQ (reference sequence). The CDR3 region has the DNA TGTGCCAGCATCCCTGCGGGAGGGAGCAGCTACACCTTC. Translated, it gives CASIPAGGSSYTF.

The chain couples TRBV5-1 to TRBJ2-1; 12 bases match TRBD2. The CDR3 totals 15 residues. Germline CDR1 and CDR2: SGHRS and YFSETQ. V trimming: 2 bases; J trimming: 9 bases; junction bases outside the gene matches: 6. The CDR3 loop reads CASSFPSGGAGEQFF. The CDR3 DNA reads as TGCGCCAGCAGCTTCCCTAGCGGGGGGGCCGGTGAGCAGTTCTTC.

The chain has TRBV2 and TRBJ1-1; maybe TRBD1 (5 bases). V lost 7 bases, J lost 4 bases, and 13 bases lay in between. This CDR3 contains 13 residues. The germline gives CDR1 SNHLY, CDR2 FYNNEI. CDR3 loop: CASNQRGGTEAFF. The CDR3 nucleotides are TGTGCCAGCAACCAACGGGGCGGCACTGAAGCTTTCTTT.

This clonotype appeared many times. V usage is TRBV20-1 and J usage is TRBJ1-2; D unresolved. Trimming shortened V by 2 bases and J by 6 bases, and 10 bases separated the two germline ends. The length of the CDR3 is 12 residues. Germline V lookup: CDR1 DFQATT, CDR2 SNEGSKA (reference sequence). As DNA, the CDR3 is TGCAGTGCTAGAACTACCTGGGATGGCTACACCTTC. It specifies CSARTTWDGYTF.

The chain uses TRBV20-1 and TRBJ2-1, with D possibly TRBD2 on 7 matching bases. This CDR3 spans 13 amino acids. Germline assignment: CDR1 DFQATT and CDR2 SNEGSKA (reference sequence). Trimming removed 5 bases from V and 4 bases from J, with 12 bases in between. CDR3 sequence (DNA): TGCAGTGCTCGGGGGGCCTTATACAATGAGCAGTTCTTC. Its translation: CSARGALYNEQFF.

This clonotype was seen a few times. This sequence joins TRBV24-1 and TRBJ2-3, with D perhaps matching TRBD2 (5 bases). The CDR3 contains 14 residues. Germline V CDR1 and CDR2: KGHDR, SFDVKD. V lost 5 bases and J 6 bases, leaving 14 bases between the germline ends. CDR3 DNA sequence: TGTGCCACCAGTGCCCCGGGGTCGGCGGATACGCAGTATTTT. It specifies CATSAPGSADTQYF.

This chain uses TRBV20-1 with TRBJ2-1, with 8 positions matching TRBD2. The CDR3 covers 15 residues. CDR1 is DFQATT and CDR2 is SNEGSKA in the germline V gene (reference sequence). With V trimmed by 3 bases and J by 8 bases, 12 bases remained unmatched. Written as DNA, the CDR3 is TGCAGTGCTAGTGTTCGGGGGGGGCTTGGTGATGAGCAGTTCTTC. This gives the protein CSASVRGGLGDEQFF.

Only a few counts were recorded for this clonotype. This rearrangement joins TRBV4-1 to TRBJ2-1, with D perhaps being TRBD1 or TRBD2 (6 bases each). CDR1 and CDR2 from the germline V gene are MGHRA and YSYEKL. V dropped 8 bases and J dropped 4 bases, with 9 bases sitting between them. The CDR3 is made up of 12 amino acids. The CDR3 DNA sequence: TGCGCCAGCGGGGGGCGATACAATGAGCAGTTCTTC. Translated: CASGGRYNEQFF.